This entry lists 29 T cell receptor beta chains sequenced from one sample in a study of early T cells in non-severe SARS-CoV-2 infection. MiXCR was run by TCRdb on the 5' RACE reads, yielding one entry per CDR3 protein. The sample yields around 57,000 distinct CDR3 sequences, about 12% seen once. The sample consisted of whole blood. Receptor source: an adult who was a healthcare worker with PCR-confirmed SARS-CoV-2 infection or an uninfected control (not recorded which).

This clonotype was detected a few times. V and J are TRBV4-1 and TRBJ2-7, with 12 bases that match TRBD2. This CDR3 region has 15 residues. Losses at the gene ends were 5 bases for V and 6 bases for J; bases not matched to a gene: 8. The germline CDR1 and CDR2 sequences are MGHRA and YSYEKL. Here the CDR3 reads CASSEWTSGIGEQYF. The CDR3 region has the DNA TGCGCCAGCAGCGAATGGACTAGCGGGATCGGCGAGCAGTACTTC.

This clonotype was seen repeatedly, ten times or more. The rearrangement uses TRBV12-3 or TRBV12-4 and TRBJ1-2; D is perhaps TRBD1 (6 bases). The V end was cut by 5 bases, the J end by 8 bases, with 12 bases between. The CDR3 loop spans 12 amino acids. Here the CDR3 reads CASSPNREGYTF. The CDR3 region has the DNA TGTGCCAGCAGTCCGAACAGGGAAGGCTACACCTTC.

The chain couples TRBV12-3 or TRBV12-4 to TRBJ2-7; D might be TRBD2 (6 bases). CDR3 size: 16 residues. Deletions cut 2 bases from V and 2 bases from J, with 16 bases between. CDR3 bases: TGTGCCAGCAGTTTATCGGGACTTATGAGGACCTACGAGCAGTACTTC. This codes for CASSLSGLMRTYEQYF.

This clonotype has just a few counts. The chain uses TRBV19 and TRBJ1-6; perhaps TRBD1 as D (5 bases). CDR3 length equals 13 residues. Germline CDR1 is LNHDA and CDR2 is SQIVND (reference sequence). Trimming removed 9 bases from V and 8 bases from J, with 14 bases in between. CDR3 protein: CASSTEEDSPLHF. The CDR3 DNA follows: TGTGCCAGCTCGACAGAAGAAGATTCACCCCTCCACTTT. Full variable domain (outside the CDR3, taken from reference TRBV19 and TRBJ1-6): DGGITQSPKYLFRKEGQNVTLSCEQNLNHDAMYWYRQDPGQGLRLIYYSQIVNDFQKGDIAEGYSVSREKKESFPLTVTSAQKNPTAFYLCASSTEEDSPLHFGNGTRLTVT.

The V gene is TRBV10-3, the J gene TRBJ1-1, with a weak D call TRBD1 (6 bases). CDR1 and CDR2 from the germline V gene are ENHRY and SYGVKD. CDR3 size: 14 residues. Trimming shortened V by 4 bases and J by 1 base, and 10 bases separated the two germline ends. The CDR3 DNA is TGTGCCATCAGTGCACTGGGGGCGAACACTGAAGCTTTCTTT. Protein sequence: CAISALGANTEAFF.

This clonotype has at least ten counts. This chain uses TRBV11-2 with TRBJ2-2; no firm D call. The CDR3 consists of 13 residues. From germline, CDR1 is SGHAT and CDR2 FQNNGV. Trimming shortened V by 8 bases and J by 3 bases, and 10 bases separated the two germline ends. The CDR3, as DNA: TGTGCCAGCGGGTGGATGTACACCGGGGAGCTGTTTTTT. Encoded protein: CASGWMYTGELFF. The full variable domain, in which reference TRBV11-2 and TRBJ2-2 provide the parts outside the CDR3, is EAGVAQSPRYKIIEKRQSVAFWCNPISGHATLYWYQQILGQGPKLLIQFQNNGVVDDSQLPKDRFSAERLKGVDSTLKIQPAKLEDSAVYLCASGWMYTGELFFGEGSRLTVL.

In its sample, this clonotype was seen many times. The chain is built from TRBV5-1 and TRBJ2-1; possibly TRBD2 for D (5 bases). CDR1 SGHRS and CDR2 YFSETQ come from the germline V gene. Deletions cut 0 bases from V and 5 bases from J, with 12 bases between. The CDR3 has 15 residues. CDR3 DNA: TGCGCCAGCAGCTTGGGGGTTCGGGAAGACAATGAGCAGTTCTTC. Its protein is CASSLGVREDNEQFF.

CDR3 loop: CATSDPGTSGRDSYNEQFF. CDR3 nucleotides: TGTGCCACCAGTGACCCTGGGACTAGCGGGAGAGACTCCTACAATGAGCAGTTCTTC. V gene TRBV24-1 combines with J gene TRBJ2-1; 14 bases fit TRBD2. There are 19 residues in the CDR3. With V trimmed by 4 bases and J by 0 bases, 7 bases remained unmatched. CDR1 and CDR2 (germline): KGHDR, SFDVKD.

V usage is TRBV6-5 and J usage is TRBJ1-2, with no clear D. The V and J ends lost 6 bases and 6 bases respectively, with 8 bases between them. This CDR3 comprises 11 residues. Germline loops: CDR1 MNHEY, CDR2 SVGAGI. CDR3 bases: TGTGCCAGCAGGTATCTGGATGGCTACACCTTC. It specifies CASRYLDGYTF.

This clonotype was seen at least ten times. The V gene is TRBV3-1, the J gene TRBJ2-2; D is tentatively TRBD1 or TRBD2 (5 bases each). The germline V gene has CDR1 LGHDT and CDR2 YNNKEL (reference sequence). Trimming cost V 2 bases and J 0 bases, with 16 bases left between them. The CDR3 contains 18 residues. The CDR3 loop is CASSQIQTGRTNTGELFF. CDR3 coding DNA: TGTGCCAGCAGCCAAATTCAAACGGGACGTACGAACACCGGGGAGCTGTTTTTT.

This clonotype has only a few counts. The chain carries TRBV7-2 and TRBJ2-4, with a weak D call TRBD2 (5 bases). Germline CDR1 is SGHTA and CDR2 is FQGNSA. This CDR3 has 19 amino acids. V dropped 5 bases and J dropped 3 bases, with 26 bases sitting between them. CDR3 in amino acids: CASSPRARVLAPNKNIQYF. In DNA, the CDR3 is TGTGCCAGCAGCCCACGGGCTAGGGTTCTAGCACCCAACAAAAACATTCAGTACTTC.

In its sample, this clonotype was seen many times. V is TRBV6-5 and J is TRBJ1-6, with a possible D match to TRBD1 (5 bases). CDR1 MNHEY and CDR2 SVGAGI come from the germline V gene. V was trimmed by 3 bases and J by 4 bases, leaving 16 bases between them. The CDR3 loop spans 17 amino acids. The CDR3 DNA sequence: TGTGCCAGCAGTTATAGTCTTCGACAGAATTATAATTCACCCCTCCACTTT. This sequence encodes CASSYSLRQNYNSPLHF.

The chain is built from TRBV12-5 and TRBJ1-5; D is ambiguous. Germline loops: CDR1 LGHNT, CDR2 FRNRAP. Trimming took off 4 bases at V and 0 bases at J, with 19 bases between the two ends. This CDR3 contains 18 residues. This chain's CDR3 is CASGSNRMDRNSNQPQHF. CDR3 coding DNA: TGTGCTAGTGGTTCCAACCGGATGGACCGAAATAGCAATCAGCCCCAGCATTTT.

For this clonotype: A read error may be the cause here, since a much bigger clone is one base away. The chain is built from TRBV27 and TRBJ2-1; TRBD1 might be the D (6 bases). The CDR3 consists of 13 residues. The V end lost 5 bases, the J end lost 6 bases, and 11 bases lay between the germline ends. CDR1 is MNHEY and CDR2 is SMNVEV in the germline V gene (reference sequence). This chain's CDR3 is CASSPQGCNEQFF. The CDR3 region has the DNA TGTGCCAGCAGTCCACAGGGATGCAATGAGCAGTTCTTC.

This chain joins TRBV15 and TRBJ2-1, with unresolved D. The CDR3 is 14 amino acids. V lost 0 bases to trimming and J lost 8 bases, with 11 bases between them. Per the germline V gene, CDR1 is LNHNV and CDR2 is YYDKDF (reference sequence). This CDR3 is CATSRDNGMHEQFF. The CDR3 coding sequence is TGTGCCACCAGCAGAGATAATGGAATGCATGAGCAGTTCTTC.

Worth noting for this clonotype: Since no conserved phenylalanine or tryptophan closes the CDR3, a read error is the likely cause. The chain employs TRBV7-3 and TRBJ1-1; no firm D call. This CDR3 spans 13 amino acids. Germline V gene sequence: CDR1 SGHTA, CDR2 FQGTGA. This CDR3 is CASNLGLNTEAFS. The DNA for the CDR3 is TGTGCCAGCAACTTAGGGTTGAACACTGAAGCTTTCTCT.

This clonotype was observed at least ten times. The chain recombines TRBV18 with TRBJ2-1, with TRBD1 matching 10 bases. V trimming: 4 bases; J trimming: 3 bases; junction bases outside the gene matches: 3. In germline, CDR1 is KGHSH, CDR2 LQKENI. The CDR3 loop spans 15 amino acids. The CDR3 DNA sequence: TGTGCCAGCTCACTGGGACAGGGGCTCTACAATGAGCAGTTCTTC. Translating it yields CASSLGQGLYNEQFF.

The rearrangement links TRBV2 to TRBJ2-3, with 7 nucleotides matching TRBD1. The V gene's germline CDR1 is SNHLY and CDR2 FYNNEI. V was pared by 10 bases and J by 4 bases, with 5 bases of the junction left unmatched. This CDR3 has 12 amino acids. In DNA form, the CDR3 reads TGTGCCATACAGGGGTACGCAGATACGCAGTATTTT. Residues: CAIQGYADTQYF.

This clonotype was seen at least ten times. The gene calls are TRBV20-1 and TRBJ2-3; tentatively, D is TRBD2 (6 bases). CDR3 length: 15 residues. Per the germline V gene, CDR1 is DFQATT and CDR2 is SNEGSKA (reference sequence). V was shortened by 1 base and J by 6 bases, with 17 bases between the two germline ends. CDR3 amino acids: CSARVFGGVGDTQYF. CDR3 DNA sequence: TGCAGTGCTAGAGTCTTCGGGGGAGTAGGTGATACGCAGTATTTT.

This clonotype was detected only a few times. V usage is TRBV3-1 and J usage is TRBJ1-1, with D perhaps TRBD1 (5 bases). The CDR3 is 15 residues long. V lost 2 bases to trimming and J lost 5 bases, with 15 bases between them. Germline V gene lookup returns CDR1 LGHDT and CDR2 YNNKEL (reference sequence). Here the CDR3 reads CASSQKSGGGTEAFF. The CDR3 bases are TGTGCCAGCAGCCAAAAATCCGGGGGTGGGACTGAAGCTTTCTTT.

In this sample, this clonotype turned up many times. V and J are TRBV6-2 or TRBV6-3 and TRBJ2-1; 11 bases map to TRBD2. CDR1 MNHEY and CDR2 SVGEGT come from the germline V gene. V was clipped by 6 bases and J by 2 bases; unmatched bases: 3. The length of the CDR3 is 15 residues. In nucleotides, the CDR3 is TGTGCCAGCAGCCAGACTAGCGGGGCCTACAATGAGCAGTTCTTC. Translating it yields CASSQTSGAYNEQFF.

The rearrangement uses TRBV11-1 and TRBJ2-1; TRBD1 aligns across 7 bases. J lost 6 bases, V lost 5 bases, and 10 bases had no gene match. Per germline, CDR1 SGHAT and CDR2 FQDESV (reference sequence). There are 15 residues in the CDR3. The DNA of the CDR3 is TGTGCCAGCAGCAGAAGACAGGGACAAGTCAATGAGCAGTTCTTC. Its protein is CASSRRQGQVNEQFF.

This chain joins TRBV5-1 and TRBJ1-1; 7 bases agree with TRBD1. Germline V gene sequence: CDR1 SGHRS, CDR2 YFSETQ. V gave up 0 bases and J gave up 5 bases; unmatched junction bases: 7. This CDR3 spans 15 amino acids. The CDR3 sequence is CASSLAQGGETEAFF. CDR3 DNA: TGCGCCAGCAGCTTGGCCCAGGGGGGTGAAACTGAAGCTTTCTTT. The whole variable domain, filled in from reference TRBV5-1 and TRBJ1-1, reads KAGVTQTPRYLIKTRGQQVTLSCSPISGHRSVSWYQQTPGQGLQFLFEYFSETQRNKGNFPGRFSGRQFSNSRSEMNVSTLELGDSALYLCASSLAQGGETEAFFGQGTRLTVV.

There are many counts of this clonotype. The V and J genes are TRBV10-3 and TRBJ2-6, with TRBD1 identical over 8 bases. Germline CDR1 is ENHRY and CDR2 is SYGVKD. This CDR3 is built from 15 residues. V shed 8 bases and J 2 bases; nucleotides not matched to a gene: 5. In nucleotides, the CDR3 is TGTGCCATCGGGACAGGAGGTCCTGGGGCCAACGTCCTGACTTTC. Protein product: CAIGTGGPGANVLTF.

There are many counts of this clonotype. J is TRBJ2-5 and V is TRBV11-2, with 10 bases aligning to TRBD2. This CDR3 is 14 amino acids long. Germline assignment: CDR1 SGHAT and CDR2 FQNNGV. J lost 4 bases, V lost 6 bases, and 5 bases had no gene match. DNA of the CDR3: TGTGCCAGCAGACCGATAGCGGGGGGAGAGACCCAGTACTTC. It translates to CASRPIAGGETQYF.

The rearrangement uses TRBV20-1 and TRBJ2-3, with D possibly matching TRBD1 (6 bases). Germline CDR1 reads DFQATT; CDR2 reads SNEGSKA (reference sequence). The germline V and J ends were trimmed by 0 bases and 6 bases, with 10 bases remaining between them. The CDR3 sequence is 13 residues long. Written as DNA, the CDR3 is TGCAGTGCTAGAGATACAGGGTTGGATACGCAGTATTTT. Amino acids: CSARDTGLDTQYF.

This clonotype showed up many times. The rearrangement uses TRBV5-1 and TRBJ2-1; D remains unclear. This CDR3 has 15 amino acids. V dropped 1 base and J dropped 0 bases, with 8 bases sitting between them. CDR1 and CDR2 from the germline V gene are SGHRS and YFSETQ. The CDR3 region is CASSLLPSSYNEQFF. Written as DNA, the CDR3 is TGCGCCAGCAGCTTGCTCCCGAGCTCCTACAATGAGCAGTTCTTC. Full variable domain (rest looked up from reference TRBV5-1 and TRBJ2-1): KAGVTQTPRYLIKTRGQQVTLSCSPISGHRSVSWYQQTPGQGLQFLFEYFSETQRNKGNFPGRFSGRQFSNSRSEMNVSTLELGDSALYLCASSLLPSSYNEQFFGPGTRLTVL.

This clonotype appeared a few times. The J gene is TRBJ2-1, the V gene TRBV24-1; 9 nucleotides line up with TRBD2. Germline V lookup: CDR1 KGHDR, CDR2 SFDVKD. Germline trimming cut 4 bases from V and 0 bases from J; bases unmatched to any gene: 3. The CDR3 consists of 16 residues. CDR3 nucleotides: TGTGCCACCAGTGAGCTTAGCGGGAGCTCCTACAATGAGCAGTTCTTC. Amino acids: CATSELSGSSYNEQFF.

There are a few counts of this clonotype. This rearrangement joins TRBV27 to TRBJ2-2; D not resolved. The CDR3 loop spans 16 amino acids. Germline CDR1 is MNHEY and CDR2 is SMNVEV (reference sequence). V was cut by 5 bases and J by 6 bases, with 19 bases left in between. CDR3 residues: CASSPFQGPNPGELFF. Written as DNA, the CDR3 is TGTGCCAGCAGTCCCTTTCAAGGCCCAAATCCCGGGGAGCTGTTTTTT.